This T cell receptor (beta chain) was sequenced for a study of shared clonotypes between healthy human individuals. Libraries were prepared by immunoSEQ multiplex PCR; TCRdb keeps only in-frame clonotypes and omits some of them. The sample lists 550,000 to 850,000 clones, approximately 79% occurring once. This CDR3 is 16 amino acids long. Germline V gene lookup returns CDR1 SQVTM and CDR2 ANQGSEA. Between the trimmed V and J ends, which lost 3 bases and 6 bases, there was a span of 21 bases. The receptor comes from a woman aged 25-40 years in good health. Specimen: memory CD4+ T cells sorted from blood. Described subset: CD45RA-negative fraction. V gene TRBV29-1 combines with J gene TRBJ2-1; D may be TRBD1 (6 bases). The CDR3 here is CSVDRRLPGDVNEQFF. The CDR3 bases are TGCAGCGTTGACCGTCGACTGCCAGGGGATGTCAATGAGCAGTTCTTC.